Listed here are 10 T cell receptor beta chains from one sample, sequenced in a study of T cells in Graves' hyperthyroidism and ophthalmopathy. Amplified TCR beta CDR3 regions came from RNA transcripts. When the TCR CDR3 underwent first-round RT-PCR, the HTBI primer set was used. Each CDR3 protein is one row after TCRdb ran MiXCR on the multiplex PCR reads. This sample has 140,000 or so distinct CDR3 sequences, with approximately 20% found just once. Sequences were obtained from blood. Receptors originate from a woman aged 50 to 60 with Graves' hyperthyroidism that later progressed to Graves' ophthalmopathy.

The chain links TRBV5-4 to TRBJ2-6; D is unresolved. This CDR3 has 15 amino acids. CDR1 is SGHNT, CDR2 YYREEE, per germline (reference sequence). Trimming cost V 5 bases and J 4 bases, with 13 bases left between them. Here the CDR3 DNA reads TGTGCCAGCAGGCTCGACTTAACCGGGGCCAACGTCCTGACTTTC. This translates into CASRLDLTGANVLTF.

This clonotype has a count of ten or more. The V call is TRBV6-1, the J call TRBJ2-7; 11 positions agree with TRBD1. From germline, CDR1 is MNHNS and CDR2 SASEGT. This CDR3 has 14 amino acids. With V trimmed by 6 bases and J by 7 bases, 8 bases remained unmatched. Here the CDR3 DNA reads TGTGCCAGCAGCTTCGGGGACAGGGGGGGAGAGCAGTACTTC. Translation gives CASSFGDRGGEQYF.

Many counts were recorded for this clonotype. The chain carries TRBV12-5 and TRBJ1-5; maybe TRBD1 (6 bases). Looked up from germline, CDR1 is LGHNT and CDR2 is FRNRAP. The CDR3 covers 18 residues. V was trimmed by 7 bases and J by 1 base, leaving 23 bases between them. Here the CDR3 DNA reads TGTGCTAGTGCCCCAAAAGACCGGGGGGCGTGGAGCAATCAGCCCCAGCATTTT. Residues: CASAPKDRGAWSNQPQHF.

The chain combines TRBV7-9 with TRBJ2-3, with 11 bases that match TRBD2. J lost 5 bases, V lost 5 bases, and 15 bases had no gene match. CDR1 and CDR2 from the germline V gene are SEHNR and FQNEAQ (reference sequence). The CDR3 totals 18 residues. The CDR3 here is CASSPNRLAGGRQDTQYF. The CDR3 DNA is TGTGCCAGCAGCCCAAATCGGCTAGCGGGAGGTCGTCAAGATACGCAGTATTTT.

This clonotype was seen more than once but under ten times. The chain is built from TRBV3-1 and TRBJ1-2; 9 positions match TRBD1. V lost 1 base, J lost 3 bases, and 6 bases stayed unmatched. In germline, CDR1 is LGHDT, CDR2 YNNKEL (reference sequence). The length of the CDR3 is 16 residues. The CDR3 spells CASSQVSTGGYYGYTF. The DNA of the CDR3 is TGTGCCAGCAGCCAAGTGTCGACAGGGGGTTACTATGGCTACACCTTC.

In this sample, this clonotype turned up a few times. The V gene is TRBV7-2, the J gene TRBJ1-5; the D gene is possibly TRBD1 (6 bases). The CDR3 extends over 13 amino acids. Trimming stripped 4 bases from V and 6 bases from J, with 10 bases between. The V gene's germline CDR1 is SGHTA and CDR2 FQGNSA. CDR3 nucleotides: TGTGCCAGCAGCTCAGGACAGTTTCAGCCCCAGCATTTT. Residues: CASSSGQFQPQHF.

This clonotype was seen ten or more times. The V and J genes are TRBV29-1 and TRBJ2-5, with D possibly matching TRBD1 (7 bases). The CDR3 runs 15 residues. Trimming left V 1 base short and J 7 bases short, with 19 bases between. Germline values: CDR1 SQVTM, CDR2 ANQGSEA. The DNA for the CDR3 is TGCAGCGTTGAAGGGGGCCAGGGGGGAGCGGGGACCCAGTACTTC. It is translated as CSVEGGQGGAGTQYF.

The chain has TRBV24-1 and TRBJ2-3; D unclear. V gave up 0 bases and J gave up 1 base, with 7 bases separating them. Germline V gives CDR1 KGHDR, CDR2 SFDVKD. The length of the CDR3 is 15 residues. CDR3 coding DNA: TGTGCCACCAGTGATTTGGAGCGAGGCACAGATACGCAGTATTTT. It encodes CATSDLERGTDTQYF.

In this sample, this clonotype turned up many times. The genes are TRBV7-9 and TRBJ1-1; no definite D call. Trimming stripped 5 bases from V and 1 base from J, with 14 bases between. CDR1 and CDR2 from the germline V gene are SEHNR and FQNEAQ (reference sequence). This CDR3 comprises 15 residues. For the CDR3, the DNA is TGTGCCAGCAGCAAGGGCGGTTCGTGGAACACTGAAGCTTTCTTT. It codes for CASSKGGSWNTEAFF.

V and J are TRBV12-3 or TRBV12-4 and TRBJ1-1, with D possibly being TRBD1 (5 bases). V was cut by 7 bases and J by 0 bases, with 12 bases left in between. This CDR3 comprises 14 residues. Here the CDR3 reads CASTLGHMNTEAFF. The CDR3 DNA reads TGTGCCAGCACCCTGGGGCACATGAACACTGAAGCTTTCTTT.